The 18 T cell receptor beta chains listed next were all sequenced from one sample in a study of chemoradiotherapy in HPV16-positive cancers. Method: immunoSEQ multiplex PCR; TCRdb's copy keeps in-frame clones and lacks some. The sample includes approximately 11,000 clones, approximately 69% of them seen just once. This material was acquired from a patient who underwent chemoradiotherapy. These receptors were collected from a human donor with HPV-associated anogenital cancer.

The chain links TRBV6-5 to TRBJ2-3; 10 bases are shared with TRBD2. V lost 5 bases and J lost 3; bases outside the gene matches: 2. This CDR3 is built from 14 residues. Germline loops: CDR1 MNHEY, CDR2 SVGAGI. The CDR3 here is CASSTSGTTDTQYF. Here the CDR3 DNA reads TGTGCCAGCAGTACTAGCGGGACTACAGATACGCAGTATTTT.

The CDR3 region is CASSDGGCYEQYF. The CDR3 DNA follows: TGTGCCAGCAGTGACGGCGGATGTTACGAGCAGTACTTC. The V gene is TRBV6-4, the J gene TRBJ2-7; D is unresolved. V was shortened by 2 bases and J by 4 bases, with 9 bases between the two germline ends. The CDR3 is made up of 13 amino acids. CDR1 and CDR2 from the germline V gene are MRHNA and SNTAGT.

The chain recombines TRBV6-5 with TRBJ1-4, with D tentatively TRBD1 (5 bases). This CDR3 spans 15 amino acids. Germline CDR1 and CDR2: MNHEY and SVGAGI. V lost 3 bases, J lost 3 bases, and 11 bases lay in between. The CDR3 nucleotides are TGTGCCAGCAGTTATCAGGGAGGCGCTAATGAAAAACTGTTTTTT. It yields the protein CASSYQGGANEKLFF.

The chain uses TRBV27 and TRBJ2-3; 9 nucleotides line up with TRBD1. The V and J ends lost 8 bases and 1 base, in that order; junction bases with no gene match: 7. In germline, CDR1 is MNHEY, CDR2 SMNVEV (reference sequence). This CDR3 contains 15 residues. CDR3 region: CASLHRDRGTDTQYF. CDR3 DNA sequence: TGTGCCAGCCTCCACCGGGACAGGGGCACAGATACGCAGTATTTT.

DNA for the CDR3: TGTGCTAGTGGTTTGGTACCGGACACCGGCGGGGGCTACACCTTC. Protein sequence: CASGLVPDTGGGYTF. This rearrangement joins TRBV12-5 to TRBJ1-2; TRBD1 might be the D (5 bases). V was trimmed by 0 bases and J by 8 bases, leaving 16 bases between them. Germline V gene sequence: CDR1 LGHNT, CDR2 FRNRAP. The CDR3 runs to 15 residues.

J is TRBJ2-1 and V is TRBV2; 10 nucleotides agree with TRBD2. CDR1 SNHLY and CDR2 FYNNEI come from the germline V gene. CDR3 size: 22 residues. The junction had 26 bases not matched to a gene; V was cut back by 5 bases and J by 4 bases. CDR3 residues: CASSSPRARSGGAFLGYNEQFF. CDR3 bases: TGTGCCAGCAGTTCACCGCGCGCCCGGAGCGGGGGGGCGTTCCTAGGATACAATGAGCAGTTCTTC.

This clone was counted only a few times. V usage is TRBV4-1 and J usage is TRBJ1-1; D gene ambiguous. The germline V and J ends were trimmed by 0 bases and 4 bases, with 3 bases remaining between them. CDR1 is MGHRA and CDR2 is YSYEKL in the germline V gene. The CDR3 covers 12 residues. The CDR3: CASSQDTTEAFF. In DNA, the CDR3 is TGCGCCAGCAGCCAAGATACCACTGAAGCTTTCTTT.

This clone was counted a few times. The chain combines TRBV6-1 with TRBJ1-2; D is uncertain. The V gene's germline CDR1 is MNHNS and CDR2 SASEGT. This CDR3 spans 14 amino acids. The germline V and J ends were trimmed by 3 bases and 4 bases, with 12 bases remaining between them. The CDR3 DNA reads as TGTGCCAGCAGTGATTTATTGCCTCCCTATGGCTACACCTTC. This codes for CASSDLLPPYGYTF.

The chain is built from TRBV5-4 and TRBJ2-2; unclear D gene. The V and J ends lost 1 base and 6 bases respectively, with 19 bases between them. This CDR3 contains 17 residues. Germline CDR1 SGHNT, CDR2 YYREEE (reference sequence). In DNA form, the CDR3 reads TGTGCCAGCAGCTTGAAAAGCCTGTCGTACAGTTCCGGGGAGCTGTTTTTT. As protein: CASSLKSLSYSSGELFF.

The chain uses TRBV27 and TRBJ2-2; TRBD2 agrees at 11 bases. V shed 5 bases, J shed 6 bases, and the junction held 11 bases outside the gene matches. The CDR3 sequence is 17 residues long. The V gene's germline CDR1 is MNHEY and CDR2 SMNVEV (reference sequence). The CDR3 reads CASSPGLAGQVAGELFF. The CDR3, as DNA: TGTGCCAGCAGTCCCGGACTAGCGGGCCAGGTGGCCGGGGAGCTGTTTTTT.

This sequence joins TRBV7-2 and TRBJ2-5; TRBD2 agrees at 7 bases. V lost 5 bases, J lost 2 bases, and 8 bases stayed unmatched. In germline, CDR1 is SGHTA, CDR2 FQGNSA. The CDR3 length is 15 residues. This CDR3 reads CASSPYPGLQETQYF. The CDR3, as DNA: TGTGCCAGCAGCCCCTACCCGGGACTACAAGAGACCCAGTACTTC.

This clone came up a few times. V usage is TRBV18 and J usage is TRBJ1-1; D unclear. Trimming took off 3 bases at V and 1 base at J, with 9 bases between the two ends. The germline V gene has CDR1 KGHSH and CDR2 LQKENI. The CDR3 spans 14 residues. The CDR3 loop is CASSPWQKNTEAFF. The CDR3, as DNA: TGTGCCAGCTCACCGTGGCAGAAGAACACTGAAGCTTTCTTT. Drawing the rest from reference TRBV18 and TRBJ1-1, the complete variable domain is NAGVMQNPRHLVRRRGQEARLRCSPMKGHSHVYWYRQLPEEGLKFMVYLQKENIIDESGMPKERFSAEFPKEGPSILRIQQVVRGDSAAYFCASSPWQKNTEAFFGQGTRLTVV.

This rearrangement joins TRBV4-1 to TRBJ1-5; D unclear. V was trimmed by 4 bases and J by 5 bases, leaving 9 bases between them. CDR3 length: 13 residues. Germline V lookup: CDR1 MGHRA, CDR2 YSYEKL. Here the CDR3 DNA reads TGCGCCAGCAGCCTAATACGCGATCAGCCCCAGCATTTT. It is translated as CASSLIRDQPQHF.

This clone has only one observation. This chain links TRBV29-1 with TRBJ1-5, with a tentative D call TRBD1 (5 bases). V gave up 4 bases and J gave up 5 bases, with 12 bases separating them. In germline, CDR1 is SQVTM, CDR2 ANQGSEA. This CDR3 spans 13 amino acids. In DNA, the CDR3 is TGCAGCGTTGGGGGTGGGGGGTATCAGCCCCAGCATTTT. Its translation: CSVGGGGYQPQHF.

This chain joins TRBV30 and TRBJ1-5; D ambiguous. Germline CDR1 reads GTSNPN; CDR2 reads SVGIG (reference sequence). The CDR3 length is 13 residues. Trimming pared 1 base from V and 6 bases from J, leaving 10 bases between. CDR3 bases: TGTGCCTGGAGTGGTCAGTTATCTCAGCCCCAGCATTTT. Translating it yields CAWSGQLSQPQHF.

V gene TRBV11-2 combines with J gene TRBJ1-2; unclear D gene. Germline lookup yields CDR1 SGHAT and CDR2 FQNNGV. The CDR3 sequence is 13 residues long. V lost 2 bases, J lost 7 bases, and 11 bases lay in between. CDR3 protein: CASSLRRVGGYTF. The CDR3 DNA sequence: TGTGCCAGCAGCTTACGGAGGGTGGGTGGCTACACCTTC.

The chain recombines TRBV19 with TRBJ2-4; D may correspond to TRBD1 or TRBD2 (5 bases each). This CDR3 comprises 13 residues. Germline CDR1 and CDR2: LNHDA and SQIVND (reference sequence). V dropped 3 bases and J dropped 7 bases, with 10 bases sitting between them. The DNA for the CDR3 is TGTGCCAGTAGTATCGGGGCCGGGAACATTCAGTACTTC. This codes for CASSIGAGNIQYF.

Of note for this clone: The junction differs from germline at one of its ends, possibly a read error. The chain recombines TRBV7-7 with TRBJ2-2; D gene uncertain. CDR3 size: 14 residues. Germline V lookup: CDR1 SSHAT, CDR2 FNYEAQ (reference sequence). The CDR3 loop is CASSFKPAAGELFF. The CDR3 DNA is TGTGCTAGCAGCTTCAAGCCCGCCGCCGGGGAGCTGTTTTTT.